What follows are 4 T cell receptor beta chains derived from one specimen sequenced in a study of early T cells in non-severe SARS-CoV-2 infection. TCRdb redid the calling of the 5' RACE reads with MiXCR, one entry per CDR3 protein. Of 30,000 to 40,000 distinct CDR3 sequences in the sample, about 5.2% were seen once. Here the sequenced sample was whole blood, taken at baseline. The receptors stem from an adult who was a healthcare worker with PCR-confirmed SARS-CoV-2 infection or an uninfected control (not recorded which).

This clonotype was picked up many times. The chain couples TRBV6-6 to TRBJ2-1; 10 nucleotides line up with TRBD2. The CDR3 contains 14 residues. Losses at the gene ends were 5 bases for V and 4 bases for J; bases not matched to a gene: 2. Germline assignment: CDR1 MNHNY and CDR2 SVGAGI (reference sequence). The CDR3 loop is CASSPSGGYNEQFF. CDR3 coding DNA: TGTGCCAGCAGTCCTAGCGGGGGTTACAATGAGCAGTTCTTC.

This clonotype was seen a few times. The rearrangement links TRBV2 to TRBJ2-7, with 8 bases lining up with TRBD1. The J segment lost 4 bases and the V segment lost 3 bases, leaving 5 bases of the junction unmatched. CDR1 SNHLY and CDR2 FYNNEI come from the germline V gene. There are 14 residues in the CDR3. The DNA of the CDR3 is TGTGCCAGCAGTGACAGGGGGCGAATATACGAGCAGTACTTC. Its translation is CASSDRGRIYEQYF.

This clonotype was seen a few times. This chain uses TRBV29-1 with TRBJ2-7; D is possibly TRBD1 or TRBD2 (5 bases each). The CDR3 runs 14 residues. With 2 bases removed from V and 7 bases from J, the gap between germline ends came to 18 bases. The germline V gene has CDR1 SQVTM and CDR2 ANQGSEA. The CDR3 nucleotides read TGCAGCGTTGAATGGGCAGTCGGGACCGGAGAGCAGTACTTC. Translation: CSVEWAVGTGEQYF.

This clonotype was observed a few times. CDR3 loop: CASSQTGSGNQPQHF. In DNA, the CDR3 is TGTGCCAGCAGCCAGACAGGGTCGGGCAATCAGCCCCAGCATTTT. The chain couples TRBV6-2 or TRBV6-3 to TRBJ1-5; 7 nucleotides match TRBD1. This CDR3 has 15 amino acids. V was clipped by 6 bases and J by 2 bases; unmatched bases: 7. The germline gives CDR1 MNHEY, CDR2 SVGEGT.